A selection of T cell receptor beta chains follows, all from one sample in a study of blood T cell repertoires in COVID-19. Profiling relied on immunoSEQ multiplex PCR, and the TCRdb table lists in-frame clones only, not all of them. Counted here are 150,000 to 180,000 clones, around 82% occurring once; the ten biggest clones make up under 0.8%. Sequencing input: peripheral blood. These receptors originate from a man between 60 and 75 years old with COVID-19, enrolled during active disease. CDR3s include the opening cysteine and the closing phenylalanine or tryptophan. Clone sizes are given selectively: once, few, many, or a class where the clone is expanded.

clone size | J gene | V gene | CDR3 protein
NA | TRBJ1-2 | TRBV6-5 | CASSYPTGSIYGYTF
NA | TRBJ2-2 | TRBV7-3 | CASSLPGLAGVKTGELFF
NA | TRBJ1-1 | TRBV2 | CASSTRQGGGTEAFF
few | TRBJ1-6 | TRBV28 | CASSVLQGNSYNSPLHF
once | TRBJ2-1 | TRBV24-1 | CATSDVEDWSSYNEQFF
few | TRBJ1-1 | TRBV5-6 | CASSLAGMNTEAFF
NA | TRBJ2-1 | TRBV30 | CAWGGRPYNEQFF
NA | TRBJ2-7 | TRBV6-5 | CASSYDRGSYEQYF
NA | TRBJ2-2 | TRBV21-1 | CASSKALKAGGVATGELFF
once | TRBJ2-6 | TRBV7-2 | CASSLQGAGANVLTF
once | TRBJ1-3 | TRBV5-1 | CASSLAGGQSSGNTIYF